The clone carrying this T cell receptor (beta chain) was recorded many times. The antigen is unknown. The entry originates in a study of T-cell memory formation after mild COVID-19. Overall study: There were largely donor-specific TCR clusters. Notes on the study in general: Some SARS-CoV-2-responding clones were already detected in memory before infection.

TCRdb re-called the 5' RACE reads with MiXCR, one entry per CDR3 protein. The sample holds just over 350,000 distinct CDR3 sequences; approximately 15% are singletons and the top ten take 22%. The germline gives CDR1 LGHDT, CDR2 YNNKEL (reference sequence). This CDR3 has 16 residues. V was clipped by 4 bases and J by 5 bases; unmatched bases: 11. V is TRBV3-1 and J is TRBJ2-5; 9 bases match TRBD1. Sequenced: PBMCs or a T cell subset sorted from them (not recorded which). The clonotype comes from a man younger than 30 who had mild COVID-19 (a few samples of this study predate the infection). Cell type and time point are not known. The CDR3 sequence is CASSPFGDRAEETQYF. DNA for the CDR3: TGTGCCAGCAGCCCCTTTGGGGACAGGGCCGAGGAGACCCAGTACTTC.